This TCR beta chain comes out of a study of cytomegalovirus exposure and HLA in healthy donors. A single count supports this clone. Its antigen is undetermined. The repertoire was sequenced with immunoSEQ multiplex PCR; TCRdb's copy has only in-frame clones and lacks some. The sample shows approximately 54,000 clones, roughly 90% of them seen only once. This CDR3 spans 14 amino acids. CDR1 and CDR2 from the germline V gene are MNHNS and SASEGT. Trimming stripped 6 bases from V and 0 bases from J, with 12 bases between. Study-wide results and limits: According to the study, approximately 150 TCR beta chains were cytomegalovirus-associated. Most sequenced TCRs were rare (though some public TCRs occurred in many donors). Confirmation was obtained in vitro that a few CMV-associated chains are specific for CMV antigens.

This receptor was identified in a woman between 18 and 29 years old in good health and CMV-seropositive. Sequenced input: PBMCs. The chain joins TRBV6-1 to TRBJ2-7; a possible D gene is TRBD2 (6 bases). The CDR3 spells CASSRDFSSYEQYF. In DNA form, the CDR3 reads TGTGCCAGCAGCCGGGACTTTAGCTCCTACGAGCAGTACTTC.